The clone carrying this T cell receptor beta chain was seen many times. What it binds is not known. This entry comes from a study of T-cell memory formation after mild COVID-19. Germline lookup yields CDR1 SGHVS and CDR2 FQNEAQ. Trimming removed 1 base at V and 6 bases at J, with 12 bases between. The CDR3 runs to 14 residues. Constant-segment primers served in 5'RACE that generated TCR alpha and TCR beta cDNA libraries bearing sample barcodes and UMIs. TCRdb reprocessed the 5' RACE reads with MiXCR, giving one entry per CDR3 protein. Of 400,000 or so distinct CDR3 sequences in the sample, approximately 21% were seen once. Whole-study results and caveats: Whereas later expanders leaned CD4+, clones contracting day 15 to 85 showed a balanced CD4/CD8 makeup.

The clonotype originates from an adult woman who had mild COVID-19 (a few samples of this study predate the infection). Cell type and time point are not known. Sequenced: PBMCs or a T cell subset sorted from them (not recorded which). The chain uses TRBV7-8 and TRBJ1-2; D perhaps matches TRBD1 (5 bases). The CDR3 here is CASSLVEGRDGYTF. CDR3 nucleotides: TGTGCCAGCAGCTTAGTTGAGGGGCGCGATGGCTACACCTTC.